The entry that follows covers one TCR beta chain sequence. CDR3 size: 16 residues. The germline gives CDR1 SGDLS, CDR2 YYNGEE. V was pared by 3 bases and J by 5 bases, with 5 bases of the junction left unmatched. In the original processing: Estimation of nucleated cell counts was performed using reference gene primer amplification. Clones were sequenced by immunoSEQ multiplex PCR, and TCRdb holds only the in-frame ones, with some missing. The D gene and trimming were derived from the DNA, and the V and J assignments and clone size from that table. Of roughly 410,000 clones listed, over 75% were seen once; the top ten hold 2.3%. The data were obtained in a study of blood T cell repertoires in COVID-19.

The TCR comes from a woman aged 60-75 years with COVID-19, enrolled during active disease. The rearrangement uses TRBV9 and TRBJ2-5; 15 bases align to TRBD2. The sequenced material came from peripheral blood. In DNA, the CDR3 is TGTGCCAGCAGCGCTGGGGGACTAGCGGGGGGCGAGACCCAGTACTTC. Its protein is CASSAGGLAGGETQYF.